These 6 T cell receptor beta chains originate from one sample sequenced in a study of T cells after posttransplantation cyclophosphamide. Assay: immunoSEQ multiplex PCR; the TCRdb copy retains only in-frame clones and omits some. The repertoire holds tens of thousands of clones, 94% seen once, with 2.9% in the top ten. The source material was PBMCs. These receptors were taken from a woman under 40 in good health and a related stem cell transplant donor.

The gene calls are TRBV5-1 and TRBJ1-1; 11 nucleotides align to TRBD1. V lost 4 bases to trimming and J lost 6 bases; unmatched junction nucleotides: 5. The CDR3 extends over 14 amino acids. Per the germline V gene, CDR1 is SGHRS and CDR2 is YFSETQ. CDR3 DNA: TGCGCCAGCAGCCTAGGGGACAGGGGGGCTGAAGCTTTCTTT. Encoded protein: CASSLGDRGAEAFF.

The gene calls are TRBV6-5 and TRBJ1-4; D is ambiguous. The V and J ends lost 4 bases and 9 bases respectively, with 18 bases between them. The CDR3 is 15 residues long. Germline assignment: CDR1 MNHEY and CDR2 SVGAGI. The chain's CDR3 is CASSSQAGVAQKLFF. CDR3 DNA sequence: TGTGCCAGCAGTTCTCAAGCCGGCGTAGCACAAAAACTGTTTTTT.

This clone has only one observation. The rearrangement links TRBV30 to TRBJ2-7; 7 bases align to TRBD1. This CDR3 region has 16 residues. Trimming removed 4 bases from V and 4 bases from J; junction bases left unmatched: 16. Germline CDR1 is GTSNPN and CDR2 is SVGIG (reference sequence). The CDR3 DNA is TGTGCCTGGATCCGAACGAGGGGGCGCATTATTTACGAGCAGTACTTC. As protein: CAWIRTRGRIIYEQYF.

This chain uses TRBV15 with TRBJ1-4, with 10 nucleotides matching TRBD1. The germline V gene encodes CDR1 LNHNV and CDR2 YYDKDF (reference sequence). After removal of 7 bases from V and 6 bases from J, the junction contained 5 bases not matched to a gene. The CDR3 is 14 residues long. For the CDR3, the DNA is TGTGCCACCACCCCCGGGACAGGGGATGAAAAACTGTTTTTT. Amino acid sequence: CATTPGTGDEKLFF.

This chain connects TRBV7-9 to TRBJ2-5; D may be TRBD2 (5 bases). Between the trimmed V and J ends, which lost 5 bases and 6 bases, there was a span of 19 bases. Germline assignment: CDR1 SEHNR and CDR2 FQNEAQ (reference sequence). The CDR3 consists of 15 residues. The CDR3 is CASSASWGDVQTQYF. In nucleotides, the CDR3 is TGTGCCAGCAGCGCCTCCTGGGGAGACGTGCAGACCCAGTACTTC.

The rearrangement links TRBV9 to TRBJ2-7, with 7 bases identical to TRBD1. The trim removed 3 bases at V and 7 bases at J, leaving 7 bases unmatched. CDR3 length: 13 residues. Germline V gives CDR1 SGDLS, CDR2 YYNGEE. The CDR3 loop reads CASSAQTGWEQYF. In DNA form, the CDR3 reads TGTGCCAGCAGCGCGCAGACAGGGTGGGAGCAGTACTTC.